This entry features one T cell receptor (beta chain) sequence. Antigen: not known. The data belong to a study of cytomegalovirus exposure and HLA in healthy donors. Study observations and caveats: Certain indistinguishable V segments, among them TRBV6-2 and TRBV6-3, were excluded.

60 Vbeta and 13 Jbeta primers were used in PCR. Libraries were prepared by immunoSEQ multiplex PCR; TCRdb keeps only in-frame clonotypes and omits some of them. The table shows around 130,000 clones, with more than 65% occurring only once. This CDR3 has 11 residues. Germline V CDR1 and CDR2: LNHDA, SQIVND (reference sequence). V was clipped by 3 bases and J by 10 bases, with 7 bases between them. V is TRBV19 and J is TRBJ2-1; D gene uncertain. The receptor was derived from a woman aged 18-30 years in good health and CMV-seronegative. Material for sequencing was PBMCs. The CDR3 DNA follows: TGTGCCAGTAGTATCGTTGGCGAGCAGTTCTTC. This sequence encodes CASSIVGEQFF.